The 21 T cell receptor beta chains in this list originate from one sample, sequenced in a study of cytotoxic CD8 clonotypes in ibrutinib-treated CLL. The method was immunoSEQ multiplex PCR; TCRdb's version includes in-frame clones alone and lacks a portion of them. Found here are about 140,000 clones, approximately 90% of them singletons; the top ten hold roughly a tenth. Sequenced material: PBMCs, taken after 12 months of ibrutinib treatment. Receptors originate from a human donor with chronic lymphocytic leukemia.

The genes are TRBV5-1 and TRBJ1-1, with D unresolved. This CDR3 contains 11 residues. The germline gives CDR1 SGHRS, CDR2 YFSETQ. Deletions cut 0 bases from V and 11 bases from J, with 8 bases between. The CDR3 sequence is CASSLAGLAFF. Written as DNA, the CDR3 is TGCGCCAGCAGCTTGGCCGGTCTGGCTTTCTTT. Variable domain in full (rest from reference TRBV5-1 and TRBJ1-1): KAGVTQTPRYLIKTRGQQVTLSCSPISGHRSVSWYQQTPGQGLQFLFEYFSETQRNKGNFPGRFSGRQFSNSRSEMNVSTLELGDSALYLCASSLAGLAFFGQGTRLTVV.

The chain is built from TRBV11-2 and TRBJ1-4; perhaps TRBD1 as D (5 bases). The germline CDR1 and CDR2 sequences are SGHAT and FQNNGV. With 0 bases removed from V and 3 bases from J, the gap between germline ends came to 14 bases. The CDR3 sequence is 17 residues long. This CDR3 reads CASSLDQGLRANEKLFF. The CDR3 coding sequence is TGTGCCAGCAGCTTAGATCAGGGCCTCAGGGCTAATGAAAAACTGTTTTTT.

V usage is TRBV19 and J usage is TRBJ2-1; TRBD2 agrees at 14 bases. In germline, CDR1 is LNHDA, CDR2 SQIVND (reference sequence). V shed 5 bases, J shed 9 bases, and the junction held 6 bases outside the gene matches. The CDR3 consists of 15 residues. CDR3 residues: CASSSGLAGEAEQFF. In nucleotides, the CDR3 is TGTGCCAGTAGTTCGGGACTAGCGGGAGAGGCTGAGCAGTTCTTC.

The rearrangement links TRBV28 to TRBJ2-7; D perhaps matches TRBD2 (6 bases). V was trimmed by 5 bases and J by 2 bases, leaving 16 bases between them. CDR3 length: 15 amino acids. Germline loops: CDR1 MDHEN, CDR2 SYDVKM. The DNA for the CDR3 is TGTGCCAGCAGTCTTAGCGGTCTTCTCACCTACGAGCAGTACTTC. Amino acids: CASSLSGLLTYEQYF. Full variable domain (missing parts from reference TRBV28 and TRBJ2-7): DVKVTQSSRYLVKRTGEKVFLECVQDMDHENMFWYRQDPGLGLRLIYFSYDVKMKEKGDIPEGYSVSREKKERFSLILESASTNQTSMYLCASSLSGLLTYEQYFGPGTRLTVT.

This chain joins TRBV27 and TRBJ2-3; a possible D gene is TRBD2 (5 bases). V lost 0 bases and J 4 bases, leaving 17 bases between the germline ends. This CDR3 is built from 17 residues. The germline gives CDR1 MNHEY, CDR2 SMNVEV (reference sequence). In DNA, the CDR3 is TGTGCCAGCAGTTTATCGATGGGCTTTCTGGGAGCAGATACGCAGTATTTT. Its protein is CASSLSMGFLGADTQYF.

Here the CDR3 reads CASTRRGYGYTF. CDR3 nucleotides: TGTGCCAGCACCCGGCGGGGCTATGGCTACACCTTC. This chain connects TRBV6-5 to TRBJ1-2, with D hard to call. Germline CDR1 reads MNHEY; CDR2 reads SVGAGI. Trimming took off 7 bases at V and 4 bases at J, with 10 bases between the two ends. This CDR3 region has 12 residues.

The V and J genes are TRBV28 and TRBJ1-2; tentative D call: TRBD1 (5 bases). The CDR3 is 16 amino acids. The germline V gene encodes CDR1 MDHEN and CDR2 SYDVKM. The V and J ends lost 6 bases and 1 base respectively, with 18 bases between them. CDR3 sequence reads: CASSKAGTPGNYGYTF. The CDR3 DNA reads as TGTGCCAGCAGCAAAGCCGGGACTCCGGGTAACTATGGCTACACCTTC.

This chain joins TRBV27 and TRBJ2-7; D unresolved. The V end lost 1 base, the J end lost 0 bases, and 7 bases lay between the germline ends. The CDR3 contains 14 residues. Germline assignment: CDR1 MNHEY and CDR2 SMNVEV (reference sequence). CDR3 nucleotide sequence: TGTGCCAGCAGTTTATTCCCCGTCTCCTACGAGCAGTACTTC. Its protein is CASSLFPVSYEQYF.

The rearrangement links TRBV15 to TRBJ2-1; perhaps TRBD2 as D (6 bases). The V end was cut by 0 bases, the J end by 9 bases, with 12 bases between. The V gene's germline CDR1 is LNHNV and CDR2 YYDKDF (reference sequence). The CDR3 has 14 residues. CDR3 region: CATSRDVGGGEQFF. CDR3 nucleotide sequence: TGTGCCACCAGCAGAGATGTGGGAGGTGGTGAGCAGTTCTTC.

The J gene is TRBJ2-1, the V gene TRBV5-1; 9 bases match TRBD2. The CDR3 has 16 residues. V lost 0 bases to trimming and J lost 4 bases; unmatched junction nucleotides: 5. Germline CDR1 is SGHRS and CDR2 is YFSETQ. The CDR3 DNA reads as TGCGCCAGCAGCTTGGAGGGGCTAGCGGGATACAATGAGCAGTTCTTC. Translating gives CASSLEGLAGYNEQFF.

The chain employs TRBV7-9 and TRBJ1-1; TRBD1 might be the D (5 bases). CDR3 length: 14 residues. The V end lost 6 bases, the J end lost 1 base, and 12 bases lay between the germline ends. Germline V gene sequence: CDR1 SEHNR, CDR2 FQNEAQ (reference sequence). DNA of the CDR3: TGTGCCAGCAGTTCTTATCAGGGGAACACTGAAGCTTTCTTT. Translating gives CASSSYQGNTEAFF. Together with reference TRBV7-9 and TRBJ1-1, the CDR3 gives the full variable domain: DTGVSQNPRHKITKRGQNVTFRCDPISEHNRLYWYRQTLGQGPEFLTYFQNEAQLEKSRLLSDRFSAERPKGSFSTLEIQRTEQGDSAMYLCASSSYQGNTEAFFGQGTRLTVV.

The J gene is TRBJ2-1, the V gene TRBV11-2; D gene uncertain. From germline, CDR1 is SGHAT and CDR2 FQNNGV. The germline V and J ends were trimmed by 1 base and 2 bases, with 6 bases remaining between them. This CDR3 region has 14 residues. The CDR3 coding sequence is TGTGCCAGCAGCTTAGCGGGCCCCTACAATGAGCAGTTCTTC. Its protein is CASSLAGPYNEQFF.

The chain employs TRBV30 and TRBJ2-2, with TRBD2 identical over 8 bases. The germline V gene encodes CDR1 GTSNPN and CDR2 SVGIG (reference sequence). This CDR3 has 14 residues. The J segment lost 4 bases and the V segment lost 7 bases, leaving 8 bases of the junction unmatched. DNA for the CDR3: TGTGCCTCCCGAGCGGGAGTGAGCACCGGGGAGCTGTTTTTT. Translating gives CASRAGVSTGELFF.

The chain uses TRBV10-3 and TRBJ2-5, with D perhaps TRBD2 (5 bases). Germline-derived CDR1 and CDR2 are ENHRY and SYGVKD. This CDR3 contains 12 residues. With 6 bases removed from V and 1 base from J, the gap between germline ends came to 6 bases. The CDR3, as DNA: TGTGCCATCAGAGGACTCCAAGAGACCCAGTACTTC. Translating it yields CAIRGLQETQYF.

The chain combines TRBV5-1 with TRBJ2-5; TRBD1 matches at 10 bases. V trimming: 1 base; J trimming: 4 bases; junction bases outside the gene matches: 4. The CDR3 covers 15 residues. In germline, CDR1 is SGHRS, CDR2 YFSETQ. The CDR3 spells CASSLMGQGRETQYF. The CDR3 DNA reads as TGCGCCAGCAGCTTGATGGGACAGGGGAGAGAGACCCAGTACTTC.

With respect to this clone: Other DNA sequences in this specimen translate into the identical CDR3. The chain couples TRBV7-3 to TRBJ2-2; D assignment may be TRBD1 or TRBD2 (5 bases each). The V end lost 5 bases, the J end lost 5 bases, and 12 bases lay between the germline ends. The germline V gene encodes CDR1 SGHTA and CDR2 FQGTGA. The CDR3 covers 14 residues. The CDR3 protein is CASSPDWGTGELFF. Written as DNA, the CDR3 is TGTGCCAGCAGCCCGGACTGGGGGACCGGGGAGCTGTTTTTT.

The chain recombines TRBV5-1 with TRBJ1-4; perhaps TRBD1 as D (5 bases). The CDR3 extends over 15 amino acids. Trimming removed 2 bases from V and 5 bases from J, with 13 bases in between. Per germline, CDR1 SGHRS and CDR2 YFSETQ. CDR3 nucleotide sequence: TGCGCCAGCAGCTTCTCGGGACCGGAGAATGAAAAACTGTTTTTT. Protein sequence: CASSFSGPENEKLFF.

The gene calls are TRBV5-1 and TRBJ2-1; 8 positions match TRBD2. Losses at the gene ends were 4 bases for V and 7 bases for J; bases not matched to a gene: 10. Looked up from germline, CDR1 is SGHRS and CDR2 is YFSETQ. The CDR3 spans 15 residues. CDR3 coding DNA: TGCGCCAGCAGCATCCTTCCGGGACTAGAAAATGAGCAGTTCTTC. This encodes CASSILPGLENEQFF.

This clone was observed once. The CDR3 nucleotides read TGCGCCAGCAGACTAGCGGGAGGGCAAAATGAGCAGTTCTTC. Protein product: CASRLAGGQNEQFF. The chain employs TRBV10-2 and TRBJ2-1; 13 bases align to TRBD2. The CDR3 length is 14 residues. Trimming cost V 6 bases and J 7 bases; bases outside gene matches: 3. Germline V CDR1 and CDR2: WSHSY, SAAADI.

J is TRBJ2-2 and V is TRBV5-4, with 8 bases that match TRBD2. The CDR3 spans 19 residues. V shed 2 bases and J 4 bases; nucleotides not matched to a gene: 16. From germline, CDR1 is SGHNT and CDR2 YYREEE (reference sequence). Here the CDR3 reads CASSFNKSPSGLFTGELFF. Here the CDR3 DNA reads TGTGCCAGCAGCTTCAATAAATCGCCTAGCGGGTTATTCACCGGGGAGCTGTTTTTT.

V usage is TRBV28 and J usage is TRBJ1-5; 7 bases agree with TRBD1. Germline V CDR1 and CDR2: MDHEN, SYDVKM. V shed 6 bases, J shed 3 bases, and the junction held 8 bases outside the gene matches. CDR3 length equals 15 residues. The CDR3 protein is CASSVRDRDNQPQHF. CDR3 DNA: TGTGCCAGCAGCGTCCGTGACAGGGACAATCAGCCCCAGCATTTT.